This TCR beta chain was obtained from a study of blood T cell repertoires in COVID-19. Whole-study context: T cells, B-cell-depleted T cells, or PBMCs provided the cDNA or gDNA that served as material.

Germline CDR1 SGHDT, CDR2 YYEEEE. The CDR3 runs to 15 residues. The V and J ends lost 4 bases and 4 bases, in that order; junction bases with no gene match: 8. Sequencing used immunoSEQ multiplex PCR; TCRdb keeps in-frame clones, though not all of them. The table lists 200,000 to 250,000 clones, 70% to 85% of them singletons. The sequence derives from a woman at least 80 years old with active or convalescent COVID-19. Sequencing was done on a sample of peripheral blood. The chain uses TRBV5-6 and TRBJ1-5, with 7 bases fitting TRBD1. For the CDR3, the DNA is TGTGCCAGCAGCCCCAAGGGACAGCTAAATCAGCCCCAGCATTTT. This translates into CASSPKGQLNQPQHF.